The T cell receptor (beta chain) described here comes from a study of T cell repertoires in cytomegalovirus infection. Study-wide background: Indications came from public TCR beta signatures; they pointed to CMV infection and to a matching HLA type.

Trimming left V 8 bases short and J 4 bases short, with 11 bases between. The length of the CDR3 is 12 residues. Germline CDR1 WSHSY, CDR2 SAAADI. Via MiXCR, TCRdb re-called the reads, giving one row per CDR3 protein. In the table there are around 310,000 distinct CDR3 sequences, 17% of which are singletons. This clonotype was observed at least ten times. The V and J genes are TRBV10-2 and TRBJ1-1; no definite D call. The sequence was collected from a human donor in good health (CMV status not recorded). Some clones in this sample may be carry-over from other donors' samples. The sequenced sample was PBMCs. The CDR3 DNA sequence: TGCGCCAGCCGGACGGGAACCACTGAAGCTTTCTTT. It is translated as CASRTGTTEAFF.